This T cell receptor (beta chain) comes out of a study of vaccination and CD4 T cells after COVID-19. Study-level information: Drawing of post-COVID samples took place a median about 97 days after diagnosis (range 35 to 161). As a positive control, some control cultures were given a CEFX pool, while others were given an HIV-1 Nef pool or no peptide.

Germline loops: CDR1 SEHNR, CDR2 FQNEAQ (reference sequence). V was clipped by 3 bases and J by 5 bases, with 10 bases between them. This CDR3 spans 13 amino acids. Treatment defined: 10-day PBMC culture with coronavirus spike peptide pools or control peptides (ViraFEST assay). ViraFEST used peptide pools to expand antigen-specific T cells, then sequenced TCRs. Oncomine TCR Beta short-read sequencing was applied to DNA from cultured CD4+ T cells. TCRdb independently ran MiXCR on the PCR reads; one entry per CDR3 protein. The sample carries approximately 9,000 distinct CDR3 sequences, around three fifths recorded once. On this clonotype: Its specificity is unknown.

The material sequenced was CD4+ T cells from blood, cultured in vitro. The source is a human donor who had recovered from COVID-19. The chain employs TRBV7-9 and TRBJ1-2, with a possible D match to TRBD1 (5 bases). The CDR3 coding sequence is TGTGCCAGCAGCTTCGGGGACGGTTATGGCTACACCTTC. The encoded protein is CASSFGDGYGYTF.